This T cell receptor (beta chain) appears in the sequencing data of a study of response to subunit inactivated influenza vaccine. Study results and caveats: With each seasonal influenza vaccination, the authors suggested, few new T cells are recruited.

V was trimmed by 5 bases and J by 0 bases, leaving 20 bases between them. This CDR3 has 18 amino acids. This clonotype showed up just a few times. The antigen is not known. Via MiXCR, TCRdb re-called the RT-PCR reads, giving one row per CDR3 protein. This sample has about 540,000 distinct CDR3 sequences, with around 15% found just once. The sequencing here drew on PBMCs from blood, taken less than 13 days after vaccination. The receptor's source is a man aged 50 to 59 who received an inactivated influenza vaccine. The chain couples TRBV12-3 or TRBV12-4 to TRBJ1-3, with D maybe TRBD1 (5 bases). CDR3 in DNA: TGTGCCAGCAGTGGGACCCGTGAGGGTTTTAACTCTGGAAACACCATATATTTT. This encodes CASSGTREGFNSGNTIYF.